The TCR beta chain under discussion was sequenced for a study of blood T cell repertoires in COVID-19. Looking at the study overall: The samples span acute and convalescent COVID-19 from the United States, Italy and Spain. T cells, B-cell-depleted T cells, or PBMCs provided the cDNA or gDNA that served as material.

Authors' processing steps: Amplifying reference gene primers gave estimates of nucleated cell counts. Produced via immunoSEQ multiplex PCR; TCRdb's table is partial and in-frame only. For V, J and clone size, that table is used; D and trimming come from the DNA. This sample carries about 98,000 clones, 82% of them seen once, and the ten largest clones take approximately 18%. The source is an elderly man with acute or convalescent COVID-19. Input material: peripheral blood.

The CDR3 loop is CASSERGTVRVGETQYF. As DNA, the CDR3 is TGTGCCAGCAGTGAAAGGGGGACAGTAAGAGTTGGGGAGACCCAGTACTTC. V is TRBV25-1 and J is TRBJ2-5; 7 bases agree with TRBD1. V trimming: 2 bases; J trimming: 5 bases; junction bases outside the gene matches: 14. This CDR3 spans 17 amino acids. Germline lookup yields CDR1 MGHDK and CDR2 SYGVNS.